This T cell receptor (beta chain) is from a study of human T cells and chemical hapten exposure. TCRdb re-analysed the RACE reads in MiXCR, keeping a single row per CDR3 protein. The sample holds 350,000 to 400,000 distinct CDR3 sequences, nearly 6.5% seen once. Stated time point: patch test 2, 6 weeks after DPC sensitization. As to treatment: therapeutic diphenylcyclopropenone sensitization with weekly scalp DPC. CDR3 length equals 16 residues. Germline loops: CDR1 MNHEY, CDR2 SVGEGT. In its sample, this clonotype was seen a few times. Relative to the germline gene, one junction end is altered; a read error may explain this.

This chain uses TRBV6-2 or TRBV6-3 with TRBJ1-1, with D unresolved. This sequence originates from a woman under 30 with alopecia areata. Some clones in this sample may be carry-over from other donors' samples. Sequenced material: whole blood, taken in connection with sensitization to the hapten diphenylcyclopropenone (DPC). CDR3 loop: CASTPYDVGYYTEASF. For the CDR3, the DNA is TGTGCCAGCACCCCCTATGACGTAGGGTATTATACTGAAGCTTCCTTT.